This T cell receptor (beta chain) derives from a study of chemoradiotherapy in HPV16-positive cancers. Study context: Functional T-cell assays on a couple of HPV16-positive patients' cells defined candidate HPV-specific clones and common TCR motifs.

TCRdb's copy holds only in-frame clones and misses some; the assay was immunoSEQ multiplex PCR. The sample lists 9,000 to 15,000 clones; 78% were seen once. About this clone itself: What it binds is unknown.

General study results and limits: Functional assays defining HPV-specific T cells used only a couple of HPV16-positive patients. Better recurrence-free survival went with HPV-responsive T-cell expansion in HPV16-positive patients. During treatment, candidate HPV-specific clones and E7-related motifs expanded in tumor.

Trimming cost V 3 bases and J 3 bases, with 13 bases left between them. From germline, CDR1 is KGHSH and CDR2 LQKENI. The CDR3 contains 15 residues. The chain recombines TRBV18 with TRBJ2-3, with D possibly TRBD2 on 6 matching bases. Sampling was performed from a patient who underwent chemoradiotherapy. The clonotype was recovered from a human donor with HPV-associated anogenital cancer. CDR3 sequence: CASSPDYLGTDTQYF. The CDR3 DNA is TGTGCCAGCTCACCGGACTACTTGGGGACAGATACGCAGTATTTT.